These 25 T cell receptor beta chains were sequenced from one sample in a study of T cells in localized non-small cell lung cancer. TCRdb's copy holds only in-frame clones and misses some; the assay was immunoSEQ multiplex PCR. The sample includes some 30,000 clones, about 89% seen only once; the top ten take under 6.5%. The input for sequencing was PBMCs, taken before any cancer treatment. These receptor sequences come from a man aged 35-75 years with stage II lung adenocarcinoma.

The chain combines TRBV6-6 with TRBJ2-7; D could derive from TRBD1 or TRBD2 (5 bases each). The V end lost 5 bases, the J end lost 6 bases, and 17 bases lay between the germline ends. The CDR3 extends over 14 amino acids. Germline CDR1 reads MNHNY; CDR2 reads SVGAGI (reference sequence). The CDR3 sequence: CASSATGAVGEQYF. Written as DNA, the CDR3 is TGTGCCAGCAGTGCGACCGGGGCTGTTGGCGAGCAGTACTTC.

The chain is built from TRBV19 and TRBJ2-2; TRBD2 matches 9 bases. Germline assignment: CDR1 LNHDA and CDR2 SQIVND (reference sequence). V was pared by 11 bases and J by 4 bases, with 14 bases of the junction left unmatched. The CDR3 covers 16 residues. The CDR3 here is CASQEASGTVTGELFF. The DNA for the CDR3 is TGTGCCTCCCAAGAGGCTAGCGGGACGGTCACCGGGGAGCTGTTTTTT.

This rearrangement joins TRBV4-1 to TRBJ2-4; TRBD2 aligns across 14 bases. Germline V gene data show CDR1 as MGHRA and CDR2 as YSYEKL. The CDR3 length is 15 residues. J was trimmed by 7 bases and V by 4 bases; bases with no gene match: 3. For the CDR3, the DNA is TGCGCCAGCAGCCTAGGGACTAGCGGGAGTAACATTCAGTACTTC. Encoded protein: CASSLGTSGSNIQYF.

This clone was recorded only once. V is TRBV6-5 and J is TRBJ2-1; D is unclear. CDR1 and CDR2 from the germline V gene are MNHEY and SVGAGI. V was shortened by 0 bases and J by 3 bases, with 3 bases between the two germline ends. This CDR3 region has 13 residues. The CDR3 loop reads CASSYSFYNEQFF. The CDR3 nucleotides are TGTGCCAGCAGTTACTCTTTCTACAATGAGCAGTTCTTC.

The V call is TRBV27, the J call TRBJ2-1, with a weak D call TRBD2 (6 bases). The V end lost 5 bases, the J end lost 1 base, and 21 bases lay between the germline ends. The germline gives CDR1 MNHEY, CDR2 SMNVEV (reference sequence). This CDR3 is built from 18 residues. This chain's CDR3 is CASSRMGLEVFSYNEQFF. In nucleotides, the CDR3 is TGTGCCAGCAGTAGGATGGGACTGGAGGTATTTTCCTACAATGAGCAGTTCTTC.

This chain connects TRBV25-1 to TRBJ2-5, with a tentative D call TRBD2 (5 bases). Germline V CDR1 and CDR2: MGHDK, SYGVNS. The CDR3 totals 15 residues. V lost 0 bases and J 2 bases, leaving 10 bases between the germline ends. As DNA, the CDR3 is TGTGCCAGCAGTGAATATTTGCGGGCGCAAGAGACCCAGTACTTC. It specifies CASSEYLRAQETQYF.

The V call is TRBV7-2, the J call TRBJ2-7; D ambiguous. CDR3 length: 13 amino acids. Trimming stripped 5 bases from V and 6 bases from J, with 14 bases between. Germline loops: CDR1 SGHTA, CDR2 FQGNSA. The CDR3 bases are TGTGCCAGCAGCCAACTACCAGGACCCGAGCAGTACTTC. Protein product: CASSQLPGPEQYF.

The chain links TRBV19 to TRBJ2-4; TRBD1 or TRBD2 may be the D gene (5 bases each). There are 15 residues in the CDR3. The germline gives CDR1 LNHDA, CDR2 SQIVND (reference sequence). V shed 5 bases and J shed 1 base, with 12 bases lying between them. CDR3 DNA: TGTGCCAGTAGTCCTGGGACCACGGCCAAAAACATTCAGTACTTC. This gives the protein CASSPGTTAKNIQYF. Looking up the rest from reference TRBV19 and TRBJ2-4 gives the full variable domain: DGGITQSPKYLFRKEGQNVTLSCEQNLNHDAMYWYRQDPGQGLRLIYYSQIVNDFQKGDIAEGYSVSREKKESFPLTVTSAQKNPTAFYLCASSPGTTAKNIQYFGAGTRLSVL.

The chain couples TRBV7-2 to TRBJ2-7; TRBD2 might be the D (5 bases). The CDR3 loop spans 13 amino acids. Per germline, CDR1 SGHTA and CDR2 FQGNSA. V shed 4 bases and J shed 7 bases, with 14 bases lying between them. CDR3 nucleotide sequence: TGTGCCAGCAGCTACGGGATTTCGGGGGAGCAGTACTTC. Translating gives CASSYGISGEQYF.

This chain connects TRBV7-2 to TRBJ2-3; 10 bases map to TRBD2. Looked up from germline, CDR1 is SGHTA and CDR2 is FQGNSA. Germline trimming cut 3 bases from V and 9 bases from J; bases unmatched to any gene: 6. The CDR3 is made up of 14 amino acids. The CDR3 DNA reads as TGTGCCAGCAGCTTGCGCAGCGGGAGGGGAACGCAGTATTTT. Amino acids: CASSLRSGRGTQYF.

The J gene is TRBJ1-2, the V gene TRBV29-1, with 9 bases aligning to TRBD1. Germline V gives CDR1 SQVTM, CDR2 ANQGSEA. V was pared by 6 bases and J by 6 bases, with 5 bases of the junction left unmatched. The CDR3 spans 12 residues. CDR3 region: CSVETGGDGYTF. CDR3 sequence (DNA): TGCAGCGTCGAGACAGGGGGAGATGGCTACACCTTC.

This chain links TRBV28 with TRBJ1-5; 10 positions match TRBD1. This CDR3 spans 14 amino acids. Germline V gives CDR1 MDHEN, CDR2 SYDVKM. Trimming took 6 bases from V and 5 from J; bases not matched to a gene: 4. CDR3 DNA: TGTGCCAGCAGCCCGACAGGGGGCCATCAGCCCCAGCATTTT. Its protein product is CASSPTGGHQPQHF.

The chain combines TRBV7-2 with TRBJ1-3; 10 nucleotides agree with TRBD1. The CDR3 has 14 residues. Germline CDR1 and CDR2: SGHTA and FQGNSA. After removal of 3 bases from V and 6 bases from J, the junction contained 2 bases not matched to a gene. CDR3 sequence: CASSFGTGENTIYF. The CDR3 DNA reads TGTGCCAGCAGCTTCGGGACAGGGGAAAACACCATATATTTT. The variable domain in full, completed from reference TRBV7-2 and TRBJ1-3, reads GAGVSQSPSNKVTEKGKDVELRCDPISGHTALYWYRQSLGQGLEFLIYFQGNSAPDKSGLPSDRFSAERTGGSVSTLTIQRTQQEDSAVYLCASSFGTGENTIYFGEGSWLTVV.

The rearrangement links TRBV15 to TRBJ1-2, with D unresolved. The CDR3 spans 12 residues. Between the trimmed V and J ends, which lost 5 bases and 6 bases, there was a span of 10 bases. Germline V gene lookup returns CDR1 LNHNV and CDR2 YYDKDF (reference sequence). CDR3 DNA: TGTGCCACCAGCCGAGCGGGAGATGGCTACACCTTC. Its translation is CATSRAGDGYTF.

The CDR3 bases are TGTGCCAGCAGTTTCGGGCCCAGGGCAGGCTATAGCAATCAGCCCCAGCATTTT. Translating it yields CASSFGPRAGYSNQPQHF. The chain carries TRBV28 and TRBJ1-5, with a possible D match to TRBD1 (5 bases). Trimming cost V 3 bases and J 0 bases, with 18 bases left between them. Per germline, CDR1 MDHEN and CDR2 SYDVKM. The CDR3 extends over 18 amino acids.

The V call is TRBV19, the J call TRBJ1-5; a possible D gene is TRBD1 (5 bases). The CDR3 runs to 13 residues. Trimming pared 3 bases from V and 2 bases from J, leaving 5 bases between. In germline, CDR1 is LNHDA, CDR2 SQIVND (reference sequence). The CDR3 sequence: CASSMGGNQPQHF. CDR3 bases: TGTGCCAGTAGTATGGGGGGCAATCAGCCCCAGCATTTT.

The chain carries TRBV28 and TRBJ1-2; 7 bases match TRBD1. CDR1 is MDHEN and CDR2 is SYDVKM in the germline V gene. The CDR3 consists of 16 residues. V was pared by 2 bases and J by 3 bases, with 9 bases of the junction left unmatched. The CDR3 reads CASSLPLLGTDYGYTF. In nucleotides, the CDR3 is TGTGCCAGCAGTTTACCCCTGCTGGGGACAGACTATGGCTACACCTTC.

The chain joins TRBV5-1 to TRBJ2-3; D tentatively reads TRBD1 or TRBD2 (5 bases each). This CDR3 is built from 15 residues. The germline V gene has CDR1 SGHRS and CDR2 YFSETQ. Deletions cut 6 bases from V and 4 bases from J, with 18 bases between. CDR3: CASMRTGTPSDTQYF. In DNA, the CDR3 is TGCGCCAGCATGCGGACCGGGACCCCCTCAGATACGCAGTATTTT. The whole variable domain, filled in from reference TRBV5-1 and TRBJ2-3, reads KAGVTQTPRYLIKTRGQQVTLSCSPISGHRSVSWYQQTPGQGLQFLFEYFSETQRNKGNFPGRFSGRQFSNSRSEMNVSTLELGDSALYLCASMRTGTPSDTQYFGPGTRLTVL.

The genes are TRBV18 and TRBJ1-4, with D unresolved. The germline gives CDR1 KGHSH, CDR2 LQKENI. The V gene lost 3 bases and the J gene lost 5 bases, with 7 bases spanning the gap. This CDR3 spans 13 amino acids. CDR3 bases: TGTGCCAGCTCACCCGACCTAAATGAAAAACTGTTTTTT. This codes for CASSPDLNEKLFF.

The chain recombines TRBV7-3 with TRBJ1-5; D gene uncertain. V gave up 5 bases and J gave up 6 bases, with 11 bases separating them. CDR1 is SGHTA, CDR2 FQGTGA, per germline. The length of the CDR3 is 13 residues. The CDR3 coding sequence is TGTGCCAGCAGCCAAACCAACGGTCAGCCCCAGCATTTT. The encoded protein is CASSQTNGQPQHF.

The CDR3 spells CASSGHDEQFF. CDR3 in DNA: TGCGCCAGCAGTGGGCACGATGAGCAGTTCTTC. The chain employs TRBV10-1 and TRBJ2-1; D is ambiguous. Germline V gives CDR1 WNHNN, CDR2 SYGVQD (reference sequence). This CDR3 has 11 residues. Trimming took off 4 bases at V and 8 bases at J, with 6 bases between the two ends.

The rearrangement joins TRBV2 to TRBJ2-1; TRBD2 aligns across 8 bases. Germline CDR1 reads SNHLY; CDR2 reads FYNNEI. The junction had 14 bases not matched to a gene; V was cut back by 6 bases and J by 10 bases. There are 15 residues in the CDR3. The CDR3 spells CASSSGLVSAGEQFF. The CDR3, as DNA: TGTGCCAGCAGCTCGGGACTAGTGTCGGCGGGCGAGCAGTTCTTC.

V usage is TRBV14 and J usage is TRBJ2-7; a possible D gene is TRBD1 (6 bases). This CDR3 contains 14 residues. From germline, CDR1 is SGHDN and CDR2 FVKESK. The V end was cut by 5 bases, the J end by 2 bases, with 13 bases between. CDR3 region: CASSRTEGPYEQYF. The CDR3, as DNA: TGTGCCAGCAGCAGGACAGAGGGGCCCTACGAGCAGTACTTC.

This sequence joins TRBV5-4 and TRBJ2-3; 7 bases map to TRBD2. CDR3 size: 18 residues. Trimming at V came to 4 bases and at J to 1 base, leaving 15 bases not matched to a gene. Germline V gene sequence: CDR1 SGHNT, CDR2 YYREEE (reference sequence). The CDR3 is CASSAKKGLRVGTDTQYF. CDR3 DNA sequence: TGTGCCAGCAGCGCCAAGAAGGGACTACGAGTAGGCACAGATACGCAGTATTTT.

This clone was seen more than once but under ten times. This chain links TRBV28 with TRBJ1-1; D not certain. The CDR3 loop spans 13 amino acids. Germline V CDR1 and CDR2: MDHEN, SYDVKM. V was shortened by 8 bases and J by 0 bases, with 10 bases between the two germline ends. In nucleotides, the CDR3 is TGTGCCAGCTGCCGAGAAGTGAACACTGAAGCTTTCTTT. This translates into CASCREVNTEAFF.